The 30 T cell receptor beta chains in this list originate from one sample, sequenced in a study of neurological immune-mediated disorders. TCRdb used MiXCR to reprocess the 5' RACE reads, holding one entry per CDR3 protein. The data hold roughly 98,000 distinct CDR3 sequences, with roughly an eighth observed a single time. The time point was: longitudinal time-point 2. The specimen sequenced was PBMCs. The source of these receptors is a female donor with HTLV-1-associated myelopathy (HAM/TSP).

This clonotype showed up many times. The V gene is TRBV20-1, the J gene TRBJ2-7, with D possibly called TRBD1 or TRBD2 (5 bases each). Germline CDR1 reads DFQATT; CDR2 reads SNEGSKA (reference sequence). CDR3 length: 16 amino acids. V was shortened by 5 bases and J by 3 bases, with 23 bases between the two germline ends. DNA of the CDR3: TGCAGTGCTGTCAACCAGGGACGCGCTAGGATCTACGAGCAGTACTTC. Protein sequence: CSAVNQGRARIYEQYF.

The rearrangement uses TRBV20-1 and TRBJ2-5; 9 nucleotides line up with TRBD1. CDR3 size: 13 residues. V shed 8 bases, J shed 4 bases, and the junction held 8 bases outside the gene matches. CDR1 is DFQATT, CDR2 SNEGSKA, per germline (reference sequence). The CDR3 spells CSTIQGAGETQYF. The DNA of the CDR3 is TGCAGTACTATACAGGGGGCAGGAGAGACCCAGTACTTC.

This clonotype was seen at least ten times. The J gene is TRBJ1-1, the V gene TRBV20-1; D is possibly TRBD1 (6 bases). Between the trimmed V and J ends, which lost 5 bases and 4 bases, there was a span of 14 bases. Germline V lookup: CDR1 DFQATT, CDR2 SNEGSKA (reference sequence). This CDR3 comprises 13 residues. In DNA form, the CDR3 reads TGCAGTGCTCAACAGGGAAAGGTCACTGAAGCTTTCTTT. Translation gives CSAQQGKVTEAFF.

The chain is built from TRBV5-1 and TRBJ2-5; the D gene could be TRBD1 or TRBD2 (6 bases each). From germline, CDR1 is SGHRS and CDR2 YFSETQ. The germline V and J ends were trimmed by 4 bases and 4 bases, with 20 bases remaining between them. The CDR3 is made up of 16 amino acids. CDR3 DNA: TGCGCCAGCAGCGAGGGGGTAGCGGCCGGGGGAGAGACCCAGTACTTC. The encoded protein is CASSEGVAAGGETQYF.

The table lists this clonotype with many counts. The genes are TRBV7-9 and TRBJ2-5; TRBD2 matches 8 bases. The CDR3 length is 18 residues. Germline V gives CDR1 SEHNR, CDR2 FQNEAQ (reference sequence). Trimming removed 3 bases from V and 2 bases from J; junction bases left unmatched: 14. The CDR3 DNA reads as TGTGCCAGCAGCTTCTCCGGGACTAGTAATGCGAGGCAAGAGACCCAGTACTTC. Amino acids: CASSFSGTSNARQETQYF. The full variable domain, in which reference TRBV7-9 and TRBJ2-5 provide the parts outside the CDR3, is DTGVSQNPRHKITKRGQNVTFRCDPISEHNRLYWYRQTLGQGPEFLTYFQNEAQLEKSRLLSDRFSAERPKGSFSTLEIQRTEQGDSAMYLCASSFSGTSNARQETQYFGPGTRLLVL.

This clonotype came up many times. The rearrangement joins TRBV5-1 to TRBJ2-2, with a possible D match to TRBD1 (6 bases). Trimming removed 3 bases from V and 9 bases from J, with 9 bases in between. Germline V gene data show CDR1 as SGHRS and CDR2 as YFSETQ. CDR3 length: 12 residues. The CDR3 DNA sequence: TGCGCCAGCAGCTCCCAGGGGCGGGAGCTGTTTTTT. Translation: CASSSQGRELFF.

About this clonotype itself: A read error may account for a junction end that differs from germline. The CDR3 DNA reads as TGTGCCAGCAGCCAGTGGACAGGGAAGAACATTCAATACTTC. Amino acids: CASSQWTGKNIQYF. V and J are TRBV11-2 and TRBJ2-4, with TRBD1 identical over 8 bases. Germline V gives CDR1 SGHAT, CDR2 FQNNGV. CDR3 size: 14 residues.

This clonotype was counted ten times or more. The rearrangement uses TRBV20-1 and TRBJ2-1, with 7 bases lining up with TRBD1. The germline V gene has CDR1 DFQATT and CDR2 SNEGSKA (reference sequence). V shed 7 bases and J 9 bases; nucleotides not matched to a gene: 15. This CDR3 region has 14 residues. The CDR3 DNA sequence: TGCAGTGGGAAACGGGACAGCGGCTTTGGTGAGCAGTTCTTC. It is translated as CSGKRDSGFGEQFF.

The J gene is TRBJ2-7, the V gene TRBV2; D is uncertain. Looked up from germline, CDR1 is SNHLY and CDR2 is FYNNEI. V lost 6 bases and J 8 bases, leaving 8 bases between the germline ends. The CDR3 consists of 10 residues. DNA for the CDR3: TGTGCCAGCAGGCTCGGAAAGCAGTACTTC. This codes for CASRLGKQYF.

In its sample, this clonotype was seen many times. V and J are TRBV25-1 and TRBJ2-6; weak D call: TRBD2 (5 bases). This CDR3 is built from 15 residues. Trimming shortened V by 6 bases and J by 2 bases, and 11 bases separated the two germline ends. In germline, CDR1 is MGHDK, CDR2 SYGVNS. CDR3 nucleotides: TGTGCCAGCAGCCACGCGGGCACTGGGGCCAACGTCCTGACTTTC. It is translated as CASSHAGTGANVLTF.

In its sample, this clonotype ranks as medium-sized (0.01 to 0.1%). The rearrangement joins TRBV5-1 to TRBJ2-1; D unresolved. This CDR3 comprises 15 residues. V was pared by 5 bases and J by 1 base, with 13 bases between. CDR1 is SGHRS and CDR2 is YFSETQ in the germline V gene. CDR3 region: CASRLLVGSYNEQFF. The CDR3 DNA reads as TGCGCCAGCAGGCTTCTGGTTGGGTCCTACAATGAGCAGTTCTTC.

The chain has TRBV20-1 and TRBJ2-1; 9 bases are shared with TRBD1. The CDR3 contains 16 residues. Germline V gene lookup returns CDR1 DFQATT and CDR2 SNEGSKA (reference sequence). Losses at the gene ends were 3 bases for V and 5 bases for J; bases not matched to a gene: 11. Here the CDR3 DNA reads TGCAGTGCTAGTGGAGGGACAGGGCCGACGCACAATGAGCAGTTCTTC. Amino acid sequence: CSASGGTGPTHNEQFF.

There are many counts of this clonotype. The chain couples TRBV18 to TRBJ2-1, with a tentative D call TRBD2 (6 bases). The V gene lost 3 bases and the J gene lost 0 bases, with 9 bases spanning the gap. In germline, CDR1 is KGHSH, CDR2 LQKENI. CDR3 size: 15 residues. The CDR3 DNA reads as TGTGCCAGCTCACCGGGACTGGTCTCCTACAATGAGCAGTTCTTC. Translation: CASSPGLVSYNEQFF.

This clonotype has ten or more counts. J is TRBJ2-7 and V is TRBV20-1; the D is unclear. The V end was cut by 3 bases, the J end by 3 bases, with 9 bases between. Germline CDR1 and CDR2: DFQATT and SNEGSKA (reference sequence). This CDR3 has 12 amino acids. The CDR3 region has the DNA TGCAGTGCTAGCCAGCCCGACTACGAGCAGTACTTC. Protein product: CSASQPDYEQYF.

About this clonotype: This may come from a read error, since a much larger clone is one base off. The V gene is TRBV28, the J gene TRBJ2-2, with 9 bases that match TRBD2. The CDR3 sequence is 15 residues long. Germline V gene lookup returns CDR1 MDHEN and CDR2 SYDVKM. CDR3 residues: CASSGLAGTTWELFF. DNA of the CDR3: TGTGCCAGCTCCGGGCTAGCGGGGACCACCTGGGAGCTGTTTTTT. The full variable domain, rest sourced from reference TRBV28 and TRBJ2-2, is DVKVTQSSRYLVKRTGEKVFLECVQDMDHENMFWYRQDPGLGLRLIYFSYDVKMKEKGDIPEGYSVSREKKERFSLILESASTNQTSMYLCASSGLAGTTWELFFGEGSRLTVL.

This clonotype was seen ten or more times. V usage is TRBV7-9 and J usage is TRBJ2-5; TRBD1 agrees at 7 bases. CDR1 and CDR2 from the germline V gene are SEHNR and FQNEAQ (reference sequence). The trim removed 1 base at V and 4 bases at J, leaving 6 bases unmatched. CDR3 length: 15 amino acids. The CDR3 DNA follows: TGTGCCAGCAGCTTAGGCGACAGGGAGCGAGAGACCCAGTACTTC. It specifies CASSLGDRERETQYF.

This clonotype has a count of ten or more. The rearrangement uses TRBV6-2 or TRBV6-3 and TRBJ2-1; TRBD2 is a possible D gene (5 bases). Trimming cost V 7 bases and J 12 bases, with 19 bases left between them. This CDR3 is 13 amino acids long. Germline V gives CDR1 MNHEY, CDR2 SVGEGT. CDR3 nucleotide sequence: TGTGCCAGCACTCGAGGGTTCGGCGGACGGCAGTTCTTC. This codes for CASTRGFGGRQFF.

About this clonotype: A read error may be the cause here, since a much bigger clone is one base away. The V gene is TRBV28, the J gene TRBJ2-3; TRBD2 agrees at 8 bases. J lost 1 base, V lost 7 bases, and 13 bases had no gene match. There are 17 residues in the CDR3. Per the germline V gene, CDR1 is MDHEN and CDR2 is SYDVKM. CDR3 loop: CASIPGGDNLRTDTQYF. CDR3 nucleotides: TGTGCCAGCATACCGGGGGGGGACAATCTCCGCACAGATACGCAGTATTTT.

The genes are TRBV21-1 and TRBJ1-6. TRBV21-1 is termed a pseudogene. The CDR3 consists of 17 residues. CDR3 in DNA: TGTGCCAGAGGAGCCAAGTGCGGGGGGCCTATAGGTTCACCCCTCCACTTT. Translating it yields CARGAKCGGPIGSPLHF.

This clonotype was counted at least ten times. V is TRBV28 and J is TRBJ2-7; D unresolved. V lost 5 bases to trimming and J lost 4 bases, with 15 bases between them. From germline, CDR1 is MDHEN and CDR2 SYDVKM. The CDR3 contains 14 residues. CDR3 nucleotide sequence: TGTGCCAGCAGTCTCGACTCAACTCTTTACGAGCAGTACTTC. It yields the protein CASSLDSTLYEQYF.

The chain couples TRBV6-6 to TRBJ1-2, with a tentative D call TRBD1 (6 bases). CDR3 length: 12 residues. Germline V CDR1 and CDR2: MNHNY, SVGAGI (reference sequence). V was pared by 4 bases and J by 8 bases, with 11 bases between. CDR3 bases: TGTGCCAGCAGTTTGACAGGAGAAGGCTACACCTTC. Protein product: CASSLTGEGYTF.

This clonotype showed up many times. This chain uses TRBV5-1 with TRBJ1-5; TRBD1 is a possible D gene (5 bases). Germline V gene data show CDR1 as SGHRS and CDR2 as YFSETQ. V lost 1 base and J 2 bases, leaving 7 bases between the germline ends. This CDR3 contains 14 residues. The CDR3: CASSLTGGNQPQHF. CDR3 bases: TGCGCCAGCAGCTTGACAGGCGGCAATCAGCCCCAGCATTTT.

This clonotype has ten or more counts. This chain joins TRBV5-1 and TRBJ2-3; D is possibly TRBD1 (6 bases). CDR3 length: 17 amino acids. CDR1 and CDR2 from the germline V gene are SGHRS and YFSETQ. V lost 0 bases, J lost 0 bases, and 14 bases lay in between. DNA of the CDR3: TGCGCCAGCAGCTTGGACTTTCGGGGACAAAGCACAGATACGCAGTATTTT. Its translation: CASSLDFRGQSTDTQYF.

The sample holds many counts of this clonotype. The chain employs TRBV28 and TRBJ2-2; the D gene is possibly TRBD1 (5 bases). V lost 5 bases and J 4 bases, leaving 20 bases between the germline ends. The CDR3 totals 17 residues. Germline V gene sequence: CDR1 MDHEN, CDR2 SYDVKM. The CDR3 sequence: CASSPYPKGFGTGELFF. CDR3 DNA: TGTGCCAGCAGTCCATACCCTAAGGGGTTTGGCACCGGGGAGCTGTTTTTT.

This clonotype has at least ten counts. This chain uses TRBV2 with TRBJ2-1, with D possibly being TRBD2 (6 bases). CDR3 length: 12 amino acids. Germline assignment: CDR1 SNHLY and CDR2 FYNNEI. V lost 6 bases and J 10 bases, leaving 13 bases between the germline ends. The CDR3 coding sequence is TGTGCCAGCAGCATAAGGGCGGGGGAGCAGTTCTTC. Amino acids: CASSIRAGEQFF.

This clonotype has a count of ten or more. The V call is TRBV5-1, the J call TRBJ2-1, with D perhaps TRBD1 (5 bases). This CDR3 region has 13 residues. Germline V gene lookup returns CDR1 SGHRS and CDR2 YFSETQ. V lost 2 bases and J lost 6, with 9 bases in between. DNA for the CDR3: TGCGCCAGCAGCTTTACAGGTTTCAATGAGCAGTTCTTC. The encoded protein is CASSFTGFNEQFF. Full variable domain (rest looked up from reference TRBV5-1 and TRBJ2-1): KAGVTQTPRYLIKTRGQQVTLSCSPISGHRSVSWYQQTPGQGLQFLFEYFSETQRNKGNFPGRFSGRQFSNSRSEMNVSTLELGDSALYLCASSFTGFNEQFFGPGTRLTVL.

V and J are TRBV11-2 and TRBJ2-5; 12 positions agree with TRBD2. The CDR3 covers 15 residues. J gave up 5 bases and V 6 bases, and 7 bases lay outside the gene matches. From germline, CDR1 is SGHAT and CDR2 FQNNGV. The CDR3 coding sequence is TGTGCCAGCAGTTCTAGCGGGGGGGCGGGGGAGACCCAGTACTTC. It specifies CASSSSGGAGETQYF. The full variable domain, completed using reference TRBV11-2 and TRBJ2-5, is EAGVAQSPRYKIIEKRQSVAFWCNPISGHATLYWYQQILGQGPKLLIQFQNNGVVDDSQLPKDRFSAERLKGVDSTLKIQPAKLEDSAVYLCASSSSGGAGETQYFGPGTRLLVL.

This clonotype was seen at least ten times. The chain links TRBV28 to TRBJ2-3; D is unclear. The V gene's germline CDR1 is MDHEN and CDR2 SYDVKM. CDR3 length: 11 amino acids. Trimming took off 5 bases at V and 4 bases at J, with 4 bases between the two ends. The CDR3 bases are TGTGCCAGCAGTGGCCCAGATACGCAGTATTTT. It specifies CASSGPDTQYF. The whole variable domain, remainder taken from reference TRBV28 and TRBJ2-3, is DVKVTQSSRYLVKRTGEKVFLECVQDMDHENMFWYRQDPGLGLRLIYFSYDVKMKEKGDIPEGYSVSREKKERFSLILESASTNQTSMYLCASSGPDTQYFGPGTRLTVL.

In this sample, this clonotype turned up many times. Mismatch with germline at one junction end may stem from a read error. The J gene is TRBJ2-5, the V gene TRBV15; D is unclear. The CDR3 runs 15 residues. Germline V gene data show CDR1 as LNHNV and CDR2 as YYDKDF (reference sequence). CDR3 residues: CATSRDAAYQETQYF. As DNA, the CDR3 is TGTGCTACCAGCAGAGATGCAGCGTACCAAGAGACCCAGTACTTC.

In the case of this clonotype: One base away lies a much larger clone, so this may be a sequencing read error. The chain couples TRBV7-2 to TRBJ2-5, with 12 bases lining up with TRBD2. Germline V gene sequence: CDR1 SGHTA, CDR2 FQGNSA. The CDR3 is 16 residues long. CDR3 residues: CASSPASGGAWENQYF. CDR3 coding DNA: TGTGCCAGCAGCCCCGCTAGCGGGGGGGCCTGGGAGAACCAGTACTTC. The variable domain in full, with the rest retrieved from reference TRBV7-2 and TRBJ2-5, is GAGVSQSPSNKVTEKGKDVELRCDPISGHTALYWYRQSLGQGLEFLIYFQGNSAPDKSGLPSDRFSAERTGGSVSTLTIQRTQQEDSAVYLCASSPASGGAWENQYFGPGTRLLVL.